This T cell receptor (beta chain) is from a study of prognosis after radiotherapy for stage I lung cancer. Study details: Newly diagnosed primary stage I lung tumors were present in 13 to 15 patients, and oligometastatic NSCLC after surgical resection of the primary tumor was present in four or five patients.

Losses at the gene ends were 6 bases for V and 7 bases for J; bases not matched to a gene: 12. This CDR3 comprises 15 residues. Germline V gene lookup returns CDR1 SGDLS and CDR2 YYNGEE. The patients, who had no history of other malignancies and had received no prior chemotherapy or radiotherapy, were all found to be node-negative on CT and PET/CT. Amplification of the TCR beta CDR3 (from genomic DNA) was done by two-round multiplex PCR. Round-one PCR had primers specific to each TRBV and TRBJ gene. MiXCR, run by TCRdb on the multiplex PCR reads, gives a single entry per CDR3 protein. Found here are 45,000 to 70,000 distinct CDR3 sequences, around 27% of them singletons; the top ten hold under 10%. Ten or more counts support this clonotype.

This TCR was sampled from a donor aged 50 or older with non-small cell lung cancer. The V call is TRBV9, the J call TRBJ1-2; 10 bases map to TRBD1. The sequences come from PBMCs, collected before or after stereotactic body radiation therapy (not recorded which). The CDR3 reads CASTRTGGQDGGYTF. The CDR3 nucleotides are TGTGCCAGCACCAGGACAGGGGGACAGGATGGTGGCTACACCTTC.